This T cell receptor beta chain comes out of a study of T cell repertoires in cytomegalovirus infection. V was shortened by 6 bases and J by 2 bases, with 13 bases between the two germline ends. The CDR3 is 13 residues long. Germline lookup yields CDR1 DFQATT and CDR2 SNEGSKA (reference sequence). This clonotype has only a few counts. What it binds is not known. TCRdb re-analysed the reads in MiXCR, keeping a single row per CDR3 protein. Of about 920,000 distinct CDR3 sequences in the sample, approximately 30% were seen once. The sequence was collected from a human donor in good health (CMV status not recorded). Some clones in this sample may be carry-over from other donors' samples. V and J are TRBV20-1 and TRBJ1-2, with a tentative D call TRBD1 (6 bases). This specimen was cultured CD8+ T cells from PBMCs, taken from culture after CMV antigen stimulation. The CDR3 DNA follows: TGCAGTGCCCCGGACAGTAAGAACTATGGCTACACCTTC. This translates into CSAPDSKNYGYTF.